This is a list of T cell receptor beta chains from one sample in a study of blood T cell repertoires in COVID-19. The assay was immunoSEQ multiplex PCR, and TCRdb's table has in-frame clones only and misses some. Of some 140,000 clones listed, roughly four fifths were seen once; the top ten hold more than 10%. Sequenced material: peripheral blood. These receptor sequences come from a human donor in a cohort sampled during active COVID-19. The conserved cysteine and the conserved F or W are not part of the CDR3 here. The size of a clone is reported for some rows only, either as once, few or many, or as a class for expanded clones.

TRBJ2-7 | TRBV11-2 | few | ASTHLGLRYSYEQY
TRBJ2-1 | TRBV10-1 | . | ASSDTRVAYYNEQF
TRBJ1-2 | TRBV5-6 | . | ASSLPGNNYGYT
TRBJ2-7 | TRBV5-5 | . | ASSWTGAHEQY
TRBJ2-3 | TRBV9 | few | ASSVALGRDTQY
TRBJ2-7 | TRBV7-9 | . | ASSLAGSAGYEQY
TRBJ2-3 | TRBV6-5 | many | ASSYGGGGRDTQY
TRBJ1-5 | TRBV11-3 | . | ASSHHLRQGESNQPQH
TRBJ2-7 | TRBV18 | . | ASSPGLRQPYEQY
TRBJ1-1 | TRBV23-1 | . | ASRRRTGGITF
TRBJ1-2 | TRBV5-1 | . | ASSLDAVTTNYGYT
TRBJ2-3 | TRBV18 | . | ASSLGGATDTQY
TRBJ2-5 | TRBV29-1 | . | SVEPSGRQETQY
TRBJ1-1 | TRBV5-4 | . | ASSWDGRGEAF
TRBJ1-4 | TRBV2 | . | ASRRTGKEKLF
TRBJ1-1 | TRBV2 | . | ASGEDRGLAEAF
TRBJ1-1 | TRBV12-3/TRBV12-4 | . | ASSSVQNTEAF
TRBJ2-4 | TRBV5-3 | . | ARSPSGTSGGAKNIQY
TRBJ2-1 | TRBV5-4 | . | ASSLELTSSGEQF
TRBJ2-3 | TRBV3-1/TRBV3-2 | . | ASSQIPGGGLTDTQY
TRBJ2-7 | TRBV5-1 | . | ASSPWTGGGYEQY
TRBJ2-1 | TRBV5-4 | . | ASSFSGGAENEQF
TRBJ1-6 | TRBV21-1 | . | ASSPRDYNSPLH
TRBJ1-2 | TRBV28 | . | ASRLSPFYGYT
TRBJ2-7 | TRBV6-2/TRBV6-3 | . | ASSYTGLSSYEQY
TRBJ2-7 | TRBV7-9 | . | ASSFRQGLGYEQY
TRBJ2-1 | TRBV7-3 | . | ASSRGSYNEQF
TRBJ2-3 | TRBV15 | . | ATSRQVNTQY
TRBJ1-3 | TRBV5-8 | . | ASSLLSLFIY
TRBJ1-5 | TRBV6-5 | . | ASSLTPHQPQH
TRBJ1-2 | TRBV3-1/TRBV3-2 | . | ASSQIGGQI
TRBJ1-6 | TRBV9 | . | ASSAVAGAGSPLH
TRBJ2-1 | TRBV11-3 | . | ASSPRTSGAYNEQF
TRBJ1-4 | TRBV6-5 | . | ASSNRVANEKLF
TRBJ2-7 | TRBV3-1/TRBV3-2 | once | ASSPGLVYEQY
TRBJ2-7 | TRBV11-2 | . | ASSGGAQGYEQY
TRBJ2-7 | TRBV7-2 | . | ASSLTTGSSYEQY
TRBJ2-2 | TRBV11-2 | . | ASSDRDSDTGELF
TRBJ1-5 | TRBV4-1 | many | ASSQADRQGQVPQH
TRBJ1-6 | TRBV6-6 | . | ASSFGGGYGNSPLH
TRBJ2-5 | TRBV5-1 | . | ASTSGGAQETQY
TRBJ2-5 | TRBV15 | . | ATSRDLPEETQY
TRBJ1-1 | TRBV27 | once | ASSPPWRSANTEAF
TRBJ1-2 | TRBV4-1 | . | ASSQGGQQALVSGGYT
TRBJ1-5 | TRBV6-5 | . | ASSQYEGDNQPQH
TRBJ2-2 | TRBV19 | . | ASSIRGRGLTGELF
TRBJ2-1 | TRBV6-6 | . | ASSYDRVNNEQF
TRBJ1-6 | TRBV27 | . | ASSLQGFSSPLH
TRBJ2-5 | TRBV3-1/TRBV3-2 | . | ASSLSGGTQY
TRBJ1-6 | TRBV10-1 | . | ASSLNKARDSPLH
TRBJ2-1 | TRBV29-1 | . | SGMYRQDGGEQF
TRBJ1-2 | TRBV28 | . | ASTLSAVGQGYYGYT
TRBJ2-7 | TRBV6-5 | . | GSGENYEQY
TRBJ2-3 | TRBV20-1 | . | SASFPLGGGNTDTQY
TRBJ1-4 | TRBV15 | . | ATSRESGGATNEKLF
TRBJ1-1 | TRBV9 | . | ASSVGARGGSTEAF
TRBJ1-2 | TRBV18 | . | ASSPPQGNFVSYT